Following are 3 T cell receptor beta chains from one sample sequenced in a study of cytomegalovirus exposure and HLA in healthy donors. In the PCR, 60 Vbeta and 13 Jbeta primers were used. TCRdb's table, derived via immunoSEQ multiplex PCR, lists solely in-frame clones and lacks some. The data hold around 120,000 clones, with over 70% observed a single time. Sequencing input: PBMCs. The receptors were gathered from a female donor in good health and CMV-seropositive.

This chain joins TRBV4-1 and TRBJ1-4, with D possibly being TRBD1 (6 bases). The CDR3 is made up of 17 amino acids. The germline V gene has CDR1 MGHRA and CDR2 YSYEKL. V was shortened by 0 bases and J by 4 bases, with 15 bases between the two germline ends. As DNA, the CDR3 is TGCGCCAGCAGCCAAGAGGGAACGGCAGGGGTTAATGAAAAACTGTTTTTT. This gives the protein CASSQEGTAGVNEKLFF.

The sample holds a few counts of this clone. V usage is TRBV5-1 and J usage is TRBJ2-1, with D perhaps TRBD2 (6 bases). Germline CDR1 SGHRS, CDR2 YFSETQ. V was cut by 0 bases and J by 8 bases, with 12 bases left in between. CDR3 length: 14 amino acids. CDR3 in DNA: TGCGCCAGCAGCTTGGCGGGGACTCAGGATGAGCAGTTCTTC. This translates into CASSLAGTQDEQFF. Complete variable domain (other parts from reference TRBV5-1 and TRBJ2-1): KAGVTQTPRYLIKTRGQQVTLSCSPISGHRSVSWYQQTPGQGLQFLFEYFSETQRNKGNFPGRFSGRQFSNSRSEMNVSTLELGDSALYLCASSLAGTQDEQFFGPGTRLTVL.

The chain recombines TRBV27 with TRBJ2-7; TRBD1 is a possible D gene (5 bases). The V end lost 5 bases, the J end lost 5 bases, and 7 bases lay between the germline ends. The CDR3 is made up of 11 amino acids. Germline V gene lookup returns CDR1 MNHEY and CDR2 SMNVEV (reference sequence). The CDR3 loop is CASSLGDEQYF. CDR3 nucleotides: TGTGCCAGCAGTCTAGGGGACGAGCAGTACTTC.